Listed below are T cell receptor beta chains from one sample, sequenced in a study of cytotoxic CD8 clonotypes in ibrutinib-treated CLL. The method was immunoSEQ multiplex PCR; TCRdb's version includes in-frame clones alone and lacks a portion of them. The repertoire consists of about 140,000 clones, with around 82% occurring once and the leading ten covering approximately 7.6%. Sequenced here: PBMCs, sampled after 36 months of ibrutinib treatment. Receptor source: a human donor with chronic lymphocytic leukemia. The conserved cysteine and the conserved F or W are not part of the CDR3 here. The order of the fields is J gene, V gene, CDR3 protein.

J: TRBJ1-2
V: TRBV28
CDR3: ASSLGGTNYGYT

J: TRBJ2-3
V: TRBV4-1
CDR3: ASSQDQTDTQY

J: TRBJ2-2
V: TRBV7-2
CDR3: ASSLVQAGVPGELF

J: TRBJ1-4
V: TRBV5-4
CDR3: ASSLYRGTNEKLF

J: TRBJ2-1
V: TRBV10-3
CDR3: AISPTFSYNEQF

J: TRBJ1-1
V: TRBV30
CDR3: AWSPTGTGSL

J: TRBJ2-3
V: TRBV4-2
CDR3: ASSQSQGGRAQY

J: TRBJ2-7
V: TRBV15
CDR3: ATSRALTGTAYEQY

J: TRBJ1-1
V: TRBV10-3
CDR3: AASPGAPMNTEAF

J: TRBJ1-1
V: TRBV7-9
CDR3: ASSGRQGLNTEAF

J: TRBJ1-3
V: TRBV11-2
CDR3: ASSLEPRTSGNTIY